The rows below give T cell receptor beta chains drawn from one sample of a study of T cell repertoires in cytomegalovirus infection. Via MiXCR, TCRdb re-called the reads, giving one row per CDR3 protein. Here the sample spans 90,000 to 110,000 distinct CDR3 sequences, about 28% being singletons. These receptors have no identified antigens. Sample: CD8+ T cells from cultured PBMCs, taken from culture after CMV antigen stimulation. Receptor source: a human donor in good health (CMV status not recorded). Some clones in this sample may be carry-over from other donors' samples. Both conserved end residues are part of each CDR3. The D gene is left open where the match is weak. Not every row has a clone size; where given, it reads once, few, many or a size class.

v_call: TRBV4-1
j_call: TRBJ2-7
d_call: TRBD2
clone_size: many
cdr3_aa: CASSQDANLAGPYTYEQYF
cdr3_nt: TGCGCCAGCAGCCAAGACGCTAACCTAGCGGGGCCATATACCTACGAGCAGTACTTC

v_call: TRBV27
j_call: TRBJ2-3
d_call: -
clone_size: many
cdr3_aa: CASRNRVNLLTDTQYF
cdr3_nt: TGTGCCAGCAGAAACCGAGTTAACCTACTCACAGATACGCAGTATTTT

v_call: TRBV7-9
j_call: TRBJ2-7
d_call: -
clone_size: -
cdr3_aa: CASSGWTAASYEQYF
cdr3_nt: TGTGCCAGCAGCGGATGGACAGCAGCCTCCTACGAGCAGTACTTC

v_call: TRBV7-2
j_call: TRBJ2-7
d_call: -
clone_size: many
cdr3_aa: CASSLAAAFWEQYF
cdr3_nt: TGTGCCAGCAGCTTAGCGGCGGCTTTCTGGGAGCAGTACTTC

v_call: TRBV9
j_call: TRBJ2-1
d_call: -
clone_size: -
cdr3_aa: CASSVGSVSYNEQFF
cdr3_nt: TGTGCCAGCAGCGTAGGCAGCGTCTCCTACAATGAGCAGTTCTTC

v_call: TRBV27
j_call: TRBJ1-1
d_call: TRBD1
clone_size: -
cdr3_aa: CASSLYPTGAEAFF
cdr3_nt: TGTGCCAGCAGTCTCTACCCGACAGGGGCTGAAGCTTTCTTT

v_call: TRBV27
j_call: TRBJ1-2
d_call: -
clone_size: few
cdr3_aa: CASSSLADLFGYTF
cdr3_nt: TGTGCCAGCAGTTCCCTCGCGGATCTATTTGGCTACACCTTC

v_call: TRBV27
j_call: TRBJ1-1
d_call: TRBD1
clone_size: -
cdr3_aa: CASRGTGVEAFF
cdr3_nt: TGTGCCAGCAGGGGTACAGGGGTCGAAGCTTTCTTT

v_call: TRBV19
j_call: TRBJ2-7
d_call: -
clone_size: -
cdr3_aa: CASSTQAGSYEQYF
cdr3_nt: TGTGCCAGTAGTACCCAGGCAGGCTCCTACGAGCAGTACTTC

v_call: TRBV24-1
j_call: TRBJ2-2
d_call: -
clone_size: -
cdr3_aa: CATSDPASASNTGELFF
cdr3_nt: TGTGCCACCAGTGATCCAGCTAGCGCTTCGAACACCGGGGAGCTGTTTTTT

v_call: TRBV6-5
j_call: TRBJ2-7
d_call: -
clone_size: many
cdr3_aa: CASSEGLSYEQYF
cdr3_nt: TGTGCCAGCAGTGAGGGACTTTCCTACGAGCAGTACTTC

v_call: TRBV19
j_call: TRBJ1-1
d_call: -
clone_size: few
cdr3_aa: CASSKATEAFF
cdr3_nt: TGTGCCAGTAGTAAGGCCACTGAAGCTTTCTTT

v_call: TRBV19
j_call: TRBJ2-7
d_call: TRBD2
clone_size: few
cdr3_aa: CASRISSGGASYEQYF
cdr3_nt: TGTGCCAGTAGGATTTCTAGCGGGGGGGCCAGCTACGAGCAGTACTTC

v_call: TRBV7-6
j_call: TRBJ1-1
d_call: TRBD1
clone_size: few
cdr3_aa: CASSSPTGMNTEAFF
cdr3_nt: TGTGCCAGCAGTTCGCCGACAGGGATGAACACTGAAGCTTTCTTT

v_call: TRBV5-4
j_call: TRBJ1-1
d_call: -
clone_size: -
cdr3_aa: CASSLTGTNTEAFF
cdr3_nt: TGTGCCAGCAGCTTGACAGGGACGAACACTGAAGCTTTCTTT

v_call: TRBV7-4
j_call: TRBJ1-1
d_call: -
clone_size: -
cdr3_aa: CASSYPGHTEAFF
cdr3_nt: TGTGCCAGCAGCTACCCCGGGCACACTGAAGCTTTCTTT

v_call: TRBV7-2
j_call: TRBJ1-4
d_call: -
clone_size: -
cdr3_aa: CASSLWAGNEKLFF
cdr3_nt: TGTGCCAGCAGCTTATGGGCAGGGAATGAAAAACTGTTTTTT

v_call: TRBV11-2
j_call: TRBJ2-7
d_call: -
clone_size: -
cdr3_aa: CASSSLGAGNYYEQYF
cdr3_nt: TGTGCCAGCAGCTCCCTCGGGGCAGGGAACTACTACGAGCAGTACTTC

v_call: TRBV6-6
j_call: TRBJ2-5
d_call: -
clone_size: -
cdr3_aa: CASSQQGLEGETQYF
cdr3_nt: TGTGCCAGCAGTCAACAGGGTTTAGAGGGGGAGACCCAGTACTTC

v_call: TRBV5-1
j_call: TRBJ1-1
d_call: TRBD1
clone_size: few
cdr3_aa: CASSLAGTGDTEAFF
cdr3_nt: TGCGCCAGCAGCTTGGCGGGGACAGGGGATACTGAAGCTTTCTTT

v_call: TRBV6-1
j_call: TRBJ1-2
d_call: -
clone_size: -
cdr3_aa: CASSPASNYGYTF
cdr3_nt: TGTGCCAGCAGTCCCGCCTCTAACTATGGCTACACCTTC

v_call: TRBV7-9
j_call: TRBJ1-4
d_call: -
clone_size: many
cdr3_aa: CASSLTGGEKLFF
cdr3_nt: TGTGCCAGCAGCTTAACTGGGGGTGAAAAACTGTTTTTT

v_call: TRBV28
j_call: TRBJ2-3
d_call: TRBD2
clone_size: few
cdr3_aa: CASSWPLGLAGELDTQYF
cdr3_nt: TGTGCCAGCAGCTGGCCCCTGGGACTAGCGGGGGAGTTAGATACGCAGTATTTT

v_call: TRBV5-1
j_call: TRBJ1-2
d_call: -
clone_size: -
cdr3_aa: CASSLSSQGIGYGYTF
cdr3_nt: TGCGCCAGCAGCTTGTCATCCCAGGGGATTGGCTATGGCTACACCTTC

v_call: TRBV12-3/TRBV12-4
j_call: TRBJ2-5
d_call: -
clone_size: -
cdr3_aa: CASSFQGRETQYF
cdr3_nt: TGTGCCAGCAGTTTCCAGGGACGGGAGACCCAGTACTTC

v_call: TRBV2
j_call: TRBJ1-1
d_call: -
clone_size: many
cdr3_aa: CASKGEGMNTEAFF
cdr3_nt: TGTGCCAGCAAGGGGGAGGGCATGAACACTGAAGCTTTCTTT

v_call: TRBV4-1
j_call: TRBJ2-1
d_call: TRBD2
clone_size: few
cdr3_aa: CASSQVEWAGGASEDEQFF
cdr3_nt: TGCGCCAGCAGCCAAGTAGAGTGGGCGGGGGGGGCGTCGGAGGATGAGCAGTTCTTC

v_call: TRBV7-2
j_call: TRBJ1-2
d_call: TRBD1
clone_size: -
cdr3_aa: CASSLEGGQGEGYTF
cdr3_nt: TGTGCCAGCAGCTTAGAGGGAGGACAGGGTGAGGGCTACACCTTC

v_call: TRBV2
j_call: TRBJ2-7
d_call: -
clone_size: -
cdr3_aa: CASSVGGNYEQYF
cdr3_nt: TGTGCCAGCAGTGTGGGGGGTAACTACGAGCAGTACTTC

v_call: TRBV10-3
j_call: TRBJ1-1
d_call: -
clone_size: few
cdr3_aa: CAISEVRAENTEAFF
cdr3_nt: TGTGCCATCAGTGAGGTTAGGGCTGAAAACACTGAAGCTTTCTTT

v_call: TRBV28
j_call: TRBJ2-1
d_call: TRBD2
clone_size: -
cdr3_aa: CASSLRGGLAGYNEQFF
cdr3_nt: TGTGCCAGCAGTTTGCGGGGGGGCCTAGCCGGATACAATGAGCAGTTCTTC

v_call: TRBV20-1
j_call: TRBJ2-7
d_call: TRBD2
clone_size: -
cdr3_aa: CSAPGLQYEQYF
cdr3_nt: TGCAGTGCTCCGGGACTACAGTACGAGCAGTACTTC

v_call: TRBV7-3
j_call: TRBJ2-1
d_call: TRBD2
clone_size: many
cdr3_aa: CASSVTSGGGNEQFF
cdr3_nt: TGTGCCAGCAGCGTTACTAGCGGGGGCGGGAATGAGCAGTTCTTC

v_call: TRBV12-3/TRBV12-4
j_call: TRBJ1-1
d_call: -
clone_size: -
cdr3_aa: CASIRGLGPPEAFF
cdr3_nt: TGTGCCAGCATTCGAGGACTGGGCCCCCCGGAAGCTTTCTTT

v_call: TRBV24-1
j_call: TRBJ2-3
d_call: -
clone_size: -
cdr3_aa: CATSDLPGGEDTQYF
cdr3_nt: TGTGCCACCAGTGACCTACCAGGGGGGGAAGATACGCAGTATTTT

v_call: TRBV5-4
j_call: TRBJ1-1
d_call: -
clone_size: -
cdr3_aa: CASSLRGAGAEAFF
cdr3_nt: TGTGCCAGCAGCTTGCGGGGGGCAGGGGCTGAAGCTTTCTTT

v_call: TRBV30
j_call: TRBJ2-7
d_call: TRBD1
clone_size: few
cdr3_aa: CAWSPGQGYEQYF
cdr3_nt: TGTGCCTGGAGTCCGGGACAGGGTTACGAGCAGTACTTC

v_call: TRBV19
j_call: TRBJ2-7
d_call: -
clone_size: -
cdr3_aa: CASSVDSNGYYEQYF
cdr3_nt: TGTGCCAGTAGTGTGGACTCAAATGGGTACTACGAGCAGTACTTC

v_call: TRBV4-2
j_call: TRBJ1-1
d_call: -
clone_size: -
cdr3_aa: CASSPGLWTEAFF
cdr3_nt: TGTGCCAGCAGCCCGGGGTTATGGACTGAAGCTTTCTTT

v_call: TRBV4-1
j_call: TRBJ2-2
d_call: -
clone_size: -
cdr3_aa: CASSWTVGTGELFF
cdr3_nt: TGCGCCAGCAGCTGGACCGTGGGGACCGGGGAGCTGTTTTTT

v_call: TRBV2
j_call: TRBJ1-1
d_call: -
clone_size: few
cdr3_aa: CASSEDSSPLNTEAFF
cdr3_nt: TGTGCCAGCAGTGAAGACTCCAGCCCTTTGAACACTGAAGCTTTCTTT

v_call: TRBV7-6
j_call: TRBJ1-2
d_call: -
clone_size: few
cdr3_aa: CASSLGRSGNYGYTF
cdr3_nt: TGTGCCAGCAGCTTAGGACGCTCTGGGAACTATGGCTACACCTTC

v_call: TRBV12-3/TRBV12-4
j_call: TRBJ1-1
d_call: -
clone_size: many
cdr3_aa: CASSLGIMNTEAFF
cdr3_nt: TGTGCCAGCAGTTTAGGGATAATGAACACTGAAGCTTTCTTT

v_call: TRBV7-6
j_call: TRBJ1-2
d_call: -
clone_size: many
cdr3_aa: CASSLAPGPANYGYTF
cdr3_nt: TGTGCCAGCAGCTTGGCACCCGGGCCAGCTAACTATGGCTACACCTTC

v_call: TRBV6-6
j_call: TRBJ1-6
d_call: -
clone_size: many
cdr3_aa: CASTQQGWNSPLHF
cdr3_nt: TGTGCCAGCACTCAACAGGGATGGAATTCACCCCTCCACTTT

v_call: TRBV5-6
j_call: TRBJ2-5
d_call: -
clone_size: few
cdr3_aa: CASSLRWTEETQYF
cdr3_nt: TGTGCCAGCAGCCTCCGGTGGACAGAAGAGACCCAGTACTTC

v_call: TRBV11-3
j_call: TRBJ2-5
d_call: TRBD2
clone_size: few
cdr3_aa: CASRPGLAGEETQYF
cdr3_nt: TGTGCCAGCAGACCGGGACTAGCGGGGGAAGAGACCCAGTACTTC

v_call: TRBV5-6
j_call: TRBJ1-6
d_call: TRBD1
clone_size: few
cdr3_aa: CASSWRTGNSPLHF
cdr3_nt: TGTGCCAGCAGCTGGCGGACAGGGAATTCACCCCTCCACTTT

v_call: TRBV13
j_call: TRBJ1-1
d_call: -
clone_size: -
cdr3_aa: CASSNEGRMNTEAFF
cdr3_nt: TGTGCCAGCAGCAACGAGGGACGGATGAACACTGAAGCTTTCTTT

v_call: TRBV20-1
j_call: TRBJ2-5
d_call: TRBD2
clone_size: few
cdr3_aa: CSARDLAGGRETQYF
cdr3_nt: TGCAGTGCTAGAGATCTAGCGGGGGGCCGGGAGACCCAGTACTTC

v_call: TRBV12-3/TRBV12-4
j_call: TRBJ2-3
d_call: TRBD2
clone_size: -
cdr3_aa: CASFDGGGYTDTQYF
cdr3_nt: TGTGCCAGCTTCGATGGCGGGGGGTACACAGATACGCAGTATTTT

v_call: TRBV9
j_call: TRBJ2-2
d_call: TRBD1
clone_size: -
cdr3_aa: CASSDRDQGAGELFF
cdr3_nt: TGTGCCAGCAGCGACCGGGACCAGGGGGCCGGGGAGCTGTTTTTT

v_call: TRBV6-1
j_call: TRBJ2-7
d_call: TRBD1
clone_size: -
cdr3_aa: CASSYYATGETEQYF
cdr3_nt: TGTGCCAGCAGTTATTACGCGACAGGGGAGACCGAGCAGTACTTC

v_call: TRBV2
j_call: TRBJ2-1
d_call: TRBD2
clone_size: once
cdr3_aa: CASRDSGGVPNEQFF
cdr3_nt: TGTGCCAGCAGGGATAGCGGGGGGGTTCCCAATGAGCAGTTCTTC

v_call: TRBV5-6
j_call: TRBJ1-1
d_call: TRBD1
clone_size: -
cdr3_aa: CASSIRQGAITEAFF
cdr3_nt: TGTGCCAGCAGCATCCGACAGGGGGCGATCACTGAAGCTTTCTTT

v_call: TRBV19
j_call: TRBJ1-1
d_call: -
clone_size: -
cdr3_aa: CASSIGGLEAFF
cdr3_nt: TGTGCCAGTAGTATAGGGGGGCTCGAAGCTTTCTTT

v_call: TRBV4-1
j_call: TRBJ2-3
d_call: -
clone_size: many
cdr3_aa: CASSQDLPDTQYF
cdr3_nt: TGCGCCAGCAGCCAAGATCTCCCAGATACGCAGTATTTT

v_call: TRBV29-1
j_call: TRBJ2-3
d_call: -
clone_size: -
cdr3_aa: CSVLGAITDTQYF
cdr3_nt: TGCAGCGTTCTGGGGGCGATCACAGATACGCAGTATTTT

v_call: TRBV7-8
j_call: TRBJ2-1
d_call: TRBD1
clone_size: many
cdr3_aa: CASSLTGNSYNEQFF
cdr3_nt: TGTGCCAGCAGCTTGACAGGGAACTCCTACAATGAGCAGTTCTTC